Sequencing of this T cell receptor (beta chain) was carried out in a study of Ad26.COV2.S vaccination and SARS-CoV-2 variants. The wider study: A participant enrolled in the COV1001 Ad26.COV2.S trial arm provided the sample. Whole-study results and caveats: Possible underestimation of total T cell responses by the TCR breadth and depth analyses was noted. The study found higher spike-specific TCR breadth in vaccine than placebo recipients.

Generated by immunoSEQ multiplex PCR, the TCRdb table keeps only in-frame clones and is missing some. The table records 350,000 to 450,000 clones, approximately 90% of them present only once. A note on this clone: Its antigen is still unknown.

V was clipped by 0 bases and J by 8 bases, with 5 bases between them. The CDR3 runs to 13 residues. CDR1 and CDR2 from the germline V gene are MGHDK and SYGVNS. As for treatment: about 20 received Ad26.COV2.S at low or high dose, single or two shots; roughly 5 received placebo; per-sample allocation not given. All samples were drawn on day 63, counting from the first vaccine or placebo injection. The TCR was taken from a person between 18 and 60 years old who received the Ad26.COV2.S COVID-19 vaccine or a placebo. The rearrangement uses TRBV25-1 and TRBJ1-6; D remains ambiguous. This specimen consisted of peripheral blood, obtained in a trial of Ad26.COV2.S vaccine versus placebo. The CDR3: CASSEYTDSPLHF. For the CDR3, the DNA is TGTGCCAGCAGTGAATACACAGATTCACCCCTCCACTTT.